This T cell receptor (beta chain) was recorded in a study of cytotoxic CD8 clonotypes in ibrutinib-treated CLL (dated by TCRdb to the early 2020s). For the study in its entirety: In this cohort, some 14 patients were treatment-naive and approximately ten were relapsed/refractory, while roughly 18 had unmutated IGHV. Responses were partial in about 25 patients and complete in 2; after median about 63 months follow-up, roughly 14 stayed in remission and approximately twelve progressed. Cryopreserved peripheral blood mononuclear cells were obtained prior to treatment, at the time of response, and at either disease progression or sustained remission. All remission and progressive disease samples were collected while patients were still receiving ibrutinib. Of the 86 people in the trial, around 26 had longitudinal samples available. On average, each sample had about 260,000 productive templates and under 95,000 productive rearrangements. The response samples were drawn at a median of 12 months into treatment, with a range of about 6 to 40 months.

Study-level results and caveats: Lymph node repertoires were not examined, and the timing of sampling was not matched between patients in sustained remission and those whose disease progressed. Baseline clonality exceeded that of age-matched healthy donors and correlated strongly with circulating CD8+ T-cell counts. An increase in clonality was observed at ibrutinib response, with clonality remaining stable during sustained remission and falling back toward baseline at progression. Public clonotypes were rare and either shrank or stayed stable during treatment, and the rise in clonality at ibrutinib response reflected expansion of private clonotypes.

Concerning this clone: No antigen is known for it. No base qualities exist here, and no much larger clone lies one base off it.

The time point label corresponds to: around 25 months on ibrutinib. For TCR beta library preparation, roughly 1.8 micrograms of genomic DNA was extracted from cryopreserved PBMCs. Longitudinal blood samples from CLL patients on ibrutinib monotherapy underwent high-throughput TCR beta sequencing. The patients took part in an open-label, single-center phase 2 trial of ibrutinib monotherapy. The goal of deep resolution MiSeq sequencing was a depth between 1 in 1 million and 1 in 200,000 T cells, and coverage averaged 10x per clonotype. TCR beta libraries were generated with the immunoSEQ hsTCRB Kit. As for the original processing: Data were analyzed with ImmunoSEQ Data Assistant and ImmunoSEQ Analyzer, with V, D and J genes assigned per IMGT definitions. Clonality, which ranges from 0 to 1, was calculated as one minus the normalized Shannon entropy of productive rearrangement frequencies. Only overrepresented clonotypes making up at least 0.05% of each patient's repertoire were included in the public clonotype analysis. About a dozen repertoires from age-matched healthy donors, obtained from immuneACCESS, served as clonality controls. TCRdb provides this immuneACCESS table in a form limited to in-frame rearrangements. Some clones are lacking; in checked studies, under half of them reflect an unresolved V gene, and why the rest are absent is not known. Clone size and the V and J calls come from that table; the DNA yielded D and trimming. Within this sample are about 250,000 clones, with roughly 70% of them counted one time only. 15% of the sample goes to the ten largest clones.

The sample in question was PBMCs, obtained after 24 months of ibrutinib treatment. The TCR originated in a human donor with chronic lymphocytic leukemia.

Read as DNA, the sequence is TGTGCCAGCAGCCGGCGGGGGGTCAGCTCTGGGGCCAACGTCCTGACTTTC. Translation gives CASSRRGVSSGANVLTF. The chain uses TRBV14 and TRBJ2-6; 8 bases in the junction line up with TRBD2. Inclusive of the bounding cysteine and phenylalanine, the CDR3 is 17 residues long. Kept here is only the CDR3 DNA, which spans 51 bases and is read in frame from base 1. The CDR1 and CDR2 encoded by the germline V gene are SGHDN and FVKESK. At the junction V is shortened by 4 bases and J by 0 bases; bases outside the gene matches: 5.